These T cell receptor beta chains were read from a single sample in a study of neurological immune-mediated disorders. Each CDR3 protein is one row after TCRdb ran MiXCR on the 5' RACE reads. The table has about 50,000 distinct CDR3 sequences, roughly 15% seen once. Sequencing was carried out using PBMCs. These receptors came from a man aged 55 to 70 in good health. The CDR3 runs from the conserved cysteine through the conserved F or W. A D gene is named only where the DNA matches it firmly. Size is omitted from some rows. Given values are once, few, many or a class for expanded clones.

TRBJ1-1	-	TRBV29-1	-	TGCAGCGTTGTAGTATTCGGTGGCACTGAAGCTTTCTTT	CSVVVFGGTEAFF
TRBJ2-1	-	TRBV20-1	medium-sized	TGCAGTGCTAGTAAAGCTTCTAGTACGAGCTACAATGAGCAGTTCTTC	CSASKASSTSYNEQFF
TRBJ2-3	TRBD1	TRBV20-1	many	TGCAGTGCTACATCCGGGACAGGGCGGTCCGATACGCAGTATTTT	CSATSGTGRSDTQYF
TRBJ1-5	-	TRBV28	many	TGTGCCAGCAGCCCAGGGGAGGGGAATCAGCCCCAGCATTTT	CASSPGEGNQPQHF
TRBJ2-2	-	TRBV6-1	-	TGTGCCAGCAGTGAGTTCGGGAGTACCGGGGAGCTGTTTTTT	CASSEFGSTGELFF
TRBJ2-3	-	TRBV10-3	medium-sized	TGTGCCATCAGTGATTCGGGGACCGGGGTAGATACGCAGTATTTT	CAISDSGTGVDTQYF
TRBJ2-7	-	TRBV5-1	-	TGCGCCAGCAGCTTGGTCGTGGGGGCCCTCTACGAGCAGTACTTC	CASSLVVGALYEQYF
TRBJ2-6	-	TRBV9	few	TGTGCCAGCAGCGTTGGTGGGTCTGGGGCCAACGTCCTGACTTTC	CASSVGGSGANVLTF
TRBJ2-5	TRBD2	TRBV5-6	many	TGTGCCAGCAGCCCGCTAGCGGGAGAAGGAGAGACCCAGTACTTC	CASSPLAGEGETQYF
TRBJ2-5	-	TRBV5-1	many	TGCGCCAGCAGCTTGGGACAGCGGGCAGAGACCCAGTACTTC	CASSLGQRAETQYF
TRBJ1-2	-	TRBV20-1	many	TGCAGTGCTACGCTAGGGGTACAGTGGAACTATGGCTACACCTTC	CSATLGVQWNYGYTF
TRBJ2-5	-	TRBV5-1	-	TGCGCCAGCAGGGTGGCAGGGTACGGAGAGACCCAGTACTTC	CASRVAGYGETQYF
TRBJ2-7	-	TRBV7-2	many	TGTGCCAGCAGCTTGGGCCGCCCTCCCTACGAGCAGTACTTC	CASSLGRPPYEQYF
TRBJ2-1	TRBD1	TRBV15	many	TGTGCCACCAGCAAAGAGGGACAGGGGGCGTACAATGAGCAGTTCTTC	CATSKEGQGAYNEQFF
TRBJ1-5	TRBD1	TRBV7-8	many	TGTGCCAGCAGCTCCCGGCGAGGGAGGGGGCGAGATCAGCCCCAGCATTTT	CASSSRRGRGRDQPQHF
TRBJ1-1	-	TRBV29-1	many	TGCAGCGTCTGGGACGCCAACACCGGGGCTTTCTTT	CSVWDANTGAFF
TRBJ2-3	TRBD2	TRBV20-1	many	TGCAGTTTAATAGCGGGAGGAACAGATACGCAGTATTTT	CSLIAGGTDTQYF
TRBJ1-3	TRBD1	TRBV5-1	many	TGCGCCAGCAGCTTGGCGGGACAGGAATTCGGAAACACCATATATTTT	CASSLAGQEFGNTIYF
TRBJ2-6	-	TRBV12-3/TRBV12-4	many	TGTGCCAGCAGTTTCGGTAGACGCCCTTCTGGGGCCAACGTCCTGACTTTC	CASSFGRRPSGANVLTF
TRBJ2-1	-	TRBV29-1	many	TGCAGCGCTCACTCGGGGGAGGCCAACAATGAGCAGTTCTTC	CSAHSGEANNEQFF
TRBJ2-3	-	TRBV6-6	many	TGTGCCAGCTCCGACTCGACCCCGAGGTTGGCGCAGTATTTT	CASSDSTPRLAQYF
TRBJ2-3	TRBD2	TRBV28	-	TGTGCCAGCAGTTTATGGGGTGGTAGCGGGGGCCGCACAGATACGCAGTATTTT	CASSLWGGSGGRTDTQYF
TRBJ2-3	-	TRBV14	many	TGTGCCAGCAGCCAAGAATTAAGGGCAGATACGCAGTATTTT	CASSQELRADTQYF
TRBJ1-2	-	TRBV6-5	many	TGTGCCAGCAGTTATGGGAGTATTGGCTATGGCTACACCTTC	CASSYGSIGYGYTF
TRBJ2-3	-	TRBV12-3/TRBV12-4	many	TGTGCCAGCAGCCTAGCATCACTACTCACAGATACGCAGTATTTT	CASSLASLLTDTQYF
TRBJ2-2	TRBD2	TRBV5-1	-	TGCGCCAGCAGCTCCCTGTTAGCGGGAGGGCCGCGGACCGGGGAGCTGTTTTTT	CASSSLLAGGPRTGELFF
TRBJ2-5	-	TRBV5-1	many	TGCGCCAGCAGCTTGGAGGGGCAGCAAGAGACCCAGTACTTC	CASSLEGQQETQYF
TRBJ2-3	-	TRBV28	-	TGTGCCACCCACACCGCGGGCCTTAATACGGATACGCAGTATTTT	CATHTAGLNTDTQYF
TRBJ2-4	-	TRBV10-3	many	TGTGCCATCAGTGAGTCTGCCTCCGTAGCACACATTCAGTACTTC	CAISESASVAHIQYF
TRBJ2-3	-	TRBV12-3/TRBV12-4	many	TGTGCCAGCAGTTTGGGGCCATGGACGGTAGCATCAGATACGCAGTATTTT	CASSLGPWTVASDTQYF
TRBJ2-3	TRBD2	TRBV5-1	many	TGCGCCAGCAGCTTGCGACTAGCGGAGATCACAGATACGCAGTATTTT	CASSLRLAEITDTQYF
TRBJ2-3	TRBD1	TRBV5-1	-	TGCGCCAGTACCGGGACAGGGGTAGGAGATACGCAGTATTTT	CASTGTGVGDTQYF
TRBJ1-1	-	TRBV11-2	many	TGTGCCAGCAGCTTATACAGGGCAGAAAACACTGAAGCTTTCTTT	CASSLYRAENTEAFF
TRBJ1-1	TRBD1	TRBV5-5	many	TGTGCCAGCAGATTGGGACAGGGTGACACTGAAGCTTTCTTT	CASRLGQGDTEAFF
TRBJ1-1	-	TRBV7-3	-	TGTGCCAGCAGCTCGTCGGACAGAGTTGAAGCTTTCTTT	CASSSSDRVEAFF
TRBJ2-2	-	TRBV30	-	TGTGCCTGGAGTGTGGGAGGTGGGGAGCTGTTTTTT	CAWSVGGGELFF
TRBJ2-1	TRBD2	TRBV28	many	TGTGCCAGCGGGAGACTAGCGGGAGGGGTAAATGAGCAGTTCTTC	CASGRLAGGVNEQFF
TRBJ2-5	-	TRBV29-1	many	TGCAGCGTTGAAGTGCTAGCGGAGACCCAGTACTTC	CSVEVLAETQYF
TRBJ2-7	TRBD2	TRBV5-8	many	TGTGCCAGCAGGCCACTCGGCGGGAGCACCTACGAGCAGTACTTC	CASRPLGGSTYEQYF
TRBJ2-3	-	TRBV9	-	TGTGCCAGCAGCGCCCTCCCGGACCTTCGAAGTTGGACAGATACGCAGTATTTT	CASSALPDLRSWTDTQYF
TRBJ2-1	-	TRBV20-1	many	TGCAGTGCTAGACGGGGGTTTTACAATGAGCAGTTCTTC	CSARRGFYNEQFF
TRBJ2-7	-	TRBV10-3	many	TGTGCCATCTCTTTGACGAGGAACTCCTACGAGCAGTACTTC	CAISLTRNSYEQYF
TRBJ1-1	TRBD1	TRBV20-1	many	TGCAGTGCTTTGACAGGGGGGTGGCGTGAAGCTTTCTTT	CSALTGGWREAFF
TRBJ2-7	TRBD1	TRBV18	many	TGTGCCAGCTCACCTCCCACAGGGGCCGACGAGCAGTACTTC	CASSPPTGADEQYF
TRBJ1-1	-	TRBV7-2	many	TGTGCCAGCAGCTTAGTCGGGCCGATGAACACTGAAGCTTTCTTT	CASSLVGPMNTEAFF
TRBJ2-5	-	TRBV7-9	-	TGTGCCAGCAGCTTAAGGGAACAAGAGACCCAGTACTTC	CASSLREQETQYF
TRBJ2-1	-	TRBV6-2/TRBV6-3	many	TGTGCCAGCAGTTATGACAACAGGGATAGTGAGCAGTTCTTC	CASSYDNRDSEQFF
TRBJ2-5	-	TRBV7-3	many	TGTGCCAGCAGCGAGGACAGCTCGGAACTAGAGACCCAGTACTTC	CASSEDSSELETQYF
TRBJ2-1	TRBD1	TRBV6-1	-	TGTGCCAGCATCCGGGACAGGGGGCCTAGTGAGCAGTTCTTC	CASIRDRGPSEQFF
TRBJ1-2	TRBD1	TRBV5-5	medium-sized	TGTGCCAGCAGCTACAGGACAGGGCTGAACTATGGCTACACCTTC	CASSYRTGLNYGYTF
TRBJ2-3	TRBD1	TRBV29-1	many	TGCAGCGTTTTAGACAGGGGCTCCACAGATACGCAGTATTTT	CSVLDRGSTDTQYF